The table lists the clone carrying this T cell receptor (beta chain) with many counts. This sample is drawn from a study of response to subunit inactivated influenza vaccine. TCRdb passed the RT-PCR reads through MiXCR, listing each CDR3 protein once. The profile shows 860,000 or so distinct CDR3 sequences, 20% to 25% of them singletons. The CDR3 consists of 15 residues. J gave up 5 bases and V 2 bases, and 2 bases lay outside the gene matches. The germline CDR1 and CDR2 sequences are ENHRY and SYGVKD. The gene calls are TRBV10-3 and TRBJ2-1, with 11 bases that match TRBD2. The material sequenced was PBMCs from blood, taken 5 days after vaccination. The sequence was obtained from a man in his fifties or sixties who received an inactivated influenza vaccine. The CDR3 coding sequence is TGTGCCATCAGTGAGGGACTAGCGGGTGACAATGAGCAGTTCTTC. As protein: CAISEGLAGDNEQFF.